This T cell receptor (beta chain) is drawn from a study of Ad26.COV2.S vaccination and SARS-CoV-2 variants. Stated treatment: over 15 received Ad26.COV2.S at low or high dose, single or two shots; 5 received placebo; per-sample allocation not given. Sampling was done on day 63 after the first vaccine or placebo injection. Trimming removed 2 bases at V and 2 bases at J, with 15 bases between. CDR1 is MNHEY and CDR2 is SMNVEV in the germline V gene (reference sequence). The CDR3 runs to 16 residues. Produced via immunoSEQ multiplex PCR; TCRdb's table is partial and in-frame only. This sample has about 480,000 clones, with approximately 90% found just once.

V is TRBV27 and J is TRBJ2-5, with D possibly being TRBD2 (6 bases). The sample consisted of peripheral blood, taken in a trial of Ad26.COV2.S vaccine versus placebo. This receptor was identified in a person aged 18 to 65 who received the Ad26.COV2.S COVID-19 vaccine or a placebo. For the CDR3, the DNA is TGTGCCAGCAGTTTAAAGGGCGGCGGGGCACAAGAGACCCAGTACTTC. Translated, it gives CASSLKGGGAQETQYF.